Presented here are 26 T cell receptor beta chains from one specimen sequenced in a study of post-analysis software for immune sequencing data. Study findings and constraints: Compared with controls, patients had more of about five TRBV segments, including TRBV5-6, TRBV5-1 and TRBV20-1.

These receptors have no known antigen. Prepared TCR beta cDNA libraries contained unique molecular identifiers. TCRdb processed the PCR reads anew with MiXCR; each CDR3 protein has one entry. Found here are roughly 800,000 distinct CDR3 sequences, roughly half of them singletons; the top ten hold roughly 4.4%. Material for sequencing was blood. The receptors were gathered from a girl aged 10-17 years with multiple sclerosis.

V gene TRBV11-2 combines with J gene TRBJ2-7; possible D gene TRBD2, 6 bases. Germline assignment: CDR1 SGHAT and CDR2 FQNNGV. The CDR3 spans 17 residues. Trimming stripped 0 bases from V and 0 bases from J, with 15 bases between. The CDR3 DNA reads TGTGCCAGCAGCTTAGAGGAGGGCAGCCCCTACTCCTACGAGCAGTACTTC. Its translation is CASSLEEGSPYSYEQYF.

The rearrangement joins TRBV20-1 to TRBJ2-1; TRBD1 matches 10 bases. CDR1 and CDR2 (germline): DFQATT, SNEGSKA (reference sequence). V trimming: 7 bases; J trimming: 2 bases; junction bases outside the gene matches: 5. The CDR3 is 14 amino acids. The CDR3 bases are TGCAGTGGAGGGGGACAGGGGCCCTACAATGAGCAGTTCTTC. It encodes CSGGGQGPYNEQFF.

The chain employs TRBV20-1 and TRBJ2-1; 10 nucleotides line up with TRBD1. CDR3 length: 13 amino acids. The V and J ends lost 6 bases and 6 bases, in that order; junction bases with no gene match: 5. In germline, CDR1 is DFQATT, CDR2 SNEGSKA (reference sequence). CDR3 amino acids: CSAPRTGGNEQFF. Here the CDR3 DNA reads TGCAGTGCCCCTAGGACAGGGGGCAATGAGCAGTTCTTC.

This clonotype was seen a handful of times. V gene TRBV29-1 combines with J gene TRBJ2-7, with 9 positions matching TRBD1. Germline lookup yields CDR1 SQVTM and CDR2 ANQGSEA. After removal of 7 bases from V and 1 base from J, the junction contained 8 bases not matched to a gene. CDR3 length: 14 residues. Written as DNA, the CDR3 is TGCAGCGCTACGGGACAGGGTAAATCCTACGAGCAGTACTTC. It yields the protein CSATGQGKSYEQYF.

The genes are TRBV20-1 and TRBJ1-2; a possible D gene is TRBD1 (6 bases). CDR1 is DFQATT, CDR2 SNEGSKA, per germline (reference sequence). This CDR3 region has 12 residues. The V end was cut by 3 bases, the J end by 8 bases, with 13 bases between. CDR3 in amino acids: CSARGRGGGYTF. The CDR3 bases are TGCAGTGCTAGGGGCAGGGGAGGCGGCTACACCTTC.

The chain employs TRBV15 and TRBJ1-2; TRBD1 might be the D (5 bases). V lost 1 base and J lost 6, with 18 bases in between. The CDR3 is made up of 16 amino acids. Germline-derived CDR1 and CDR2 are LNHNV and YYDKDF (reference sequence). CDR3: CATSRGSGRGEHGYTF. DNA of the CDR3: TGTGCCACCAGCAGAGGCTCAGGGAGAGGAGAGCATGGCTACACCTTC.

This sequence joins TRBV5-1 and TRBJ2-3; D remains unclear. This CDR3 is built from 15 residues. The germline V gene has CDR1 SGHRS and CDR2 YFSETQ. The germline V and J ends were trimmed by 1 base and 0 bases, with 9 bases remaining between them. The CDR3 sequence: CASSLIVGSTDTQYF. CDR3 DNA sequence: TGCGCCAGCAGCTTGATCGTCGGGAGCACAGATACGCAGTATTTT.

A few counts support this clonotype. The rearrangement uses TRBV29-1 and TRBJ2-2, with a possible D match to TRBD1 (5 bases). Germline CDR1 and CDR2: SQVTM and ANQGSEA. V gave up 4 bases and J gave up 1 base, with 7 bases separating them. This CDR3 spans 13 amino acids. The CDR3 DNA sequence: TGCAGCGTTGGCAGGGTGAACACCGGGGAGCTGTTTTTT. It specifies CSVGRVNTGELFF.

CDR3 in amino acids: CASRALAGMDYEQYF. CDR3 nucleotides: TGCGCCAGCAGGGCCCTGGCAGGAATGGACTACGAGCAGTACTTC. This chain links TRBV5-1 with TRBJ2-5; D is ambiguous. The J call may be mistaken, given a closer DNA end match to TRBJ2-7. Germline-derived CDR1 and CDR2 are SGHRS and YFSETQ. CDR3 length equals 15 residues.

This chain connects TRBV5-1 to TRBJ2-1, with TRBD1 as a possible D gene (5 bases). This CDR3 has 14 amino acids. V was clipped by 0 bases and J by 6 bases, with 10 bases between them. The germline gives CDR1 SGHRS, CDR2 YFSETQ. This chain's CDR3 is CASSLASDSNEQFF. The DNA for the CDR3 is TGCGCCAGCAGCTTGGCCAGTGACAGCAATGAGCAGTTCTTC.

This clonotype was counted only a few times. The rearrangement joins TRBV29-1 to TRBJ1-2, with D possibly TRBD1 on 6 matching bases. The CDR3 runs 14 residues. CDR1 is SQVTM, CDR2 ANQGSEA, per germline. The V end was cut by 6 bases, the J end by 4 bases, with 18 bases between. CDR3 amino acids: CSVHVGGYRYGYTF. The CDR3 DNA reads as TGCAGCGTCCATGTTGGGGGCTACCGCTATGGCTACACCTTC.

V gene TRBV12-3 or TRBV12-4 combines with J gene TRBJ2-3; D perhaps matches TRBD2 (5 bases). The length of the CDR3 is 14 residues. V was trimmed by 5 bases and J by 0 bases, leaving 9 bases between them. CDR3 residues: CASSKRRSTDTQYF. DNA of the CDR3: TGTGCCAGCAGTAAGCGGCGGAGCACAGATACGCAGTATTTT.

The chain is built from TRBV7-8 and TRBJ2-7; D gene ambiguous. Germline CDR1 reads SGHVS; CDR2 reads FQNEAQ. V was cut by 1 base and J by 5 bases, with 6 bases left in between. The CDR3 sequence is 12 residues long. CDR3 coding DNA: TGTGCCAGCAGCTTAGAAGGCCACGAGCAGTACTTC. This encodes CASSLEGHEQYF.

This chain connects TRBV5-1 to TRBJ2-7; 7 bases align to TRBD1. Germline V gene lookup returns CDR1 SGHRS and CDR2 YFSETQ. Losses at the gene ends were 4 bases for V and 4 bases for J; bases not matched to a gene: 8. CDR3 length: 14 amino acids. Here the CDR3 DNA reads TGCGCCAGCAGCCTACAGGGGTCGGTTTACGAGCAGTACTTC. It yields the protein CASSLQGSVYEQYF.

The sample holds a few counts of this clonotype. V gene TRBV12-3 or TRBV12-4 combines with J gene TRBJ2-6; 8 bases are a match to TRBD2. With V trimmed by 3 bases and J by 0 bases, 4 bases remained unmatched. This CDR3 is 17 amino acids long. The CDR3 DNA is TGTGCCAGCAGTTTGCCCAGCGGGAGCTCTGGGGCCAACGTCCTGACTTTC. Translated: CASSLPSGSSGANVLTF.

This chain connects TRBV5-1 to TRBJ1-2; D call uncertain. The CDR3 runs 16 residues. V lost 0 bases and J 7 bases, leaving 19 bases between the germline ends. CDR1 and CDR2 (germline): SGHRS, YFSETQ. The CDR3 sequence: CASSLAEGAFSAGYTF. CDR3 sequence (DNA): TGCGCCAGCAGCTTGGCGGAGGGAGCCTTCTCTGCTGGCTACACCTTC.

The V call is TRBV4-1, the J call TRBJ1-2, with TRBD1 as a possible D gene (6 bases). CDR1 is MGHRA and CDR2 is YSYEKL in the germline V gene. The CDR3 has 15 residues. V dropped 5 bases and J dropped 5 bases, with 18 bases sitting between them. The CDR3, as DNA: TGCGCCAGCAGCGAGAACAGCGGGCAGGGGTATGGCTACACCTTC. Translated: CASSENSGQGYGYTF.

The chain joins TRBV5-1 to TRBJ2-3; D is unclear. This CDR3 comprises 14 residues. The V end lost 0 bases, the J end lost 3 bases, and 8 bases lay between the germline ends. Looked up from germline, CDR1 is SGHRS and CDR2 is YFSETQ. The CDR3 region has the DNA TGCGCCAGCAGCTTGGTTTCGAAGACAGATACGCAGTATTTT. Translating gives CASSLVSKTDTQYF.

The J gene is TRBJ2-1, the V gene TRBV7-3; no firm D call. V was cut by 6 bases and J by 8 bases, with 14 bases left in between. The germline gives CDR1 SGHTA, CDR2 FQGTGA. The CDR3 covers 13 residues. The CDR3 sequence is CASRITWKDEQFF. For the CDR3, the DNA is TGTGCCAGCAGAATAACCTGGAAGGATGAGCAGTTCTTC.

The CDR3 region is CSVVPRYPGLAGIYEQYF. The CDR3 bases are TGCAGCGTTGTTCCCCGATACCCGGGACTAGCGGGGATCTACGAGCAGTACTTC. This chain links TRBV29-1 with TRBJ2-7, with 13 positions matching TRBD2. Per germline, CDR1 SQVTM and CDR2 ANQGSEA. The CDR3 is 18 amino acids. The V and J ends lost 4 bases and 3 bases, in that order; junction bases with no gene match: 15.

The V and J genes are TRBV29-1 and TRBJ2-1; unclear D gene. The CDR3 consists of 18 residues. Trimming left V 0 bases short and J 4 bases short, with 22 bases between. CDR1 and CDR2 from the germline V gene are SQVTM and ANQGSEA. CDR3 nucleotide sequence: TGCAGCGTTGAAGATGCGGAGCCCCCCAGCCACAGATACAATGAGCAGTTCTTC. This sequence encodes CSVEDAEPPSHRYNEQFF.

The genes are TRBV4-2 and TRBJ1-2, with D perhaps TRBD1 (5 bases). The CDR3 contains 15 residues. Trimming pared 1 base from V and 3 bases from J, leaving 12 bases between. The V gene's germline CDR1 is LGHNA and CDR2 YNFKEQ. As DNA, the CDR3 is TGTGCCAGCAGCCAAGCTCCGGGACCCGACTATGGCTACACCTTC. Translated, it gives CASSQAPGPDYGYTF.

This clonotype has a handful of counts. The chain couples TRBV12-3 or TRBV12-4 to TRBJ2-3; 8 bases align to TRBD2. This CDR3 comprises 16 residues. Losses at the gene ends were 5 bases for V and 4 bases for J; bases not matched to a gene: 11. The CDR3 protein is CASSPPSGSIADTQYF. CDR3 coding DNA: TGTGCCAGCAGTCCCCCCAGCGGGAGTATTGCAGATACGCAGTATTTT.

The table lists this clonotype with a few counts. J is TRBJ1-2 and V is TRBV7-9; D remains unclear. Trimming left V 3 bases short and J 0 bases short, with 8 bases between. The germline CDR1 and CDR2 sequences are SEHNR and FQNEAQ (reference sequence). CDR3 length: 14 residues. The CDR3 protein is CASSFPGPNYGYTF. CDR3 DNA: TGTGCCAGCAGCTTCCCCGGGCCTAACTATGGCTACACCTTC. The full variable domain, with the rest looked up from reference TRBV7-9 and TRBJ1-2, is DTGVSQNPRHKITKRGQNVTFRCDPISEHNRLYWYRQTLGQGPEFLTYFQNEAQLEKSRLLSDRFSAERPKGSFSTLEIQRTEQGDSAMYLCASSFPGPNYGYTFGSGTRLTVV.

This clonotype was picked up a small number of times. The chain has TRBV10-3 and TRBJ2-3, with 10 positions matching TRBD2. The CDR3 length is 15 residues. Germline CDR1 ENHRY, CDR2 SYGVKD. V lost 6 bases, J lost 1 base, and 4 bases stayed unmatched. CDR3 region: CAISPGTSGTDTQYF. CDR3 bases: TGTGCCATCAGCCCTGGGACTAGCGGCACAGATACGCAGTATTTT.

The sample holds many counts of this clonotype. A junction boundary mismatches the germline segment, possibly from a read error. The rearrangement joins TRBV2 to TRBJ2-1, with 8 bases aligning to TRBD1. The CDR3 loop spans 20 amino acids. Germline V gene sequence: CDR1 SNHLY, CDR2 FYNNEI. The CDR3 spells CASSEAMTGVLQGGYNEQFF. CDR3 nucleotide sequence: TGTGCCAGCAGCGAAGCCATGACAGGGGTCCTCCAAGGGGGTTACAATGAGCAGTTCTTC.